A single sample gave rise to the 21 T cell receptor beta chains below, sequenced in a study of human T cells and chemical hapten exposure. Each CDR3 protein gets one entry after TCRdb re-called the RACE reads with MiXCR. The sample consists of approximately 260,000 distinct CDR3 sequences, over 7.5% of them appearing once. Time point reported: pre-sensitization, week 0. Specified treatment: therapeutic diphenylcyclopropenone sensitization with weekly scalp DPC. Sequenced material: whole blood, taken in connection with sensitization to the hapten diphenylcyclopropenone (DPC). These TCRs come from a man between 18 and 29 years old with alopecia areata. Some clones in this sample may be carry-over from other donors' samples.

The CDR3 sequence is CASKSLGTQNQPQHF. The CDR3, as DNA: TGTGCCAGCAAGTCCCTCGGGACACAAAATCAGCCCCAGCATTTT. The V call is TRBV25-1, the J call TRBJ1-5; D might be TRBD1 (6 bases). CDR3 length equals 15 residues. Trimming took off 7 bases at V and 4 bases at J, with 17 bases between the two ends. CDR1 is MGHDK, CDR2 SYGVNS, per germline.

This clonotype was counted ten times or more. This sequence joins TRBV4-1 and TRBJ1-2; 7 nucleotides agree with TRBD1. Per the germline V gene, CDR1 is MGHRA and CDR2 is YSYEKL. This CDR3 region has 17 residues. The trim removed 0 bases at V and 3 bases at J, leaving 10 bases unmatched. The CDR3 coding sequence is TGCGCCAGCAGCCAAGATCCGGACAGGAACTATGACTATGGCTACACCTTC. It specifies CASSQDPDRNYDYGYTF.

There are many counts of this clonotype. The DNA for the CDR3 is TGTGCCAGCAGCTACCGGGGGTACAATGAGCAGTTCTTC. This gives the protein CASSYRGYNEQFF. The chain uses TRBV6-5 and TRBJ2-1; D may be TRBD2 (6 bases). Germline assignment: CDR1 MNHEY and CDR2 SVGAGI. This CDR3 region has 13 residues. Trimming took 6 bases from V and 4 from J, leaving 10 bases between them.

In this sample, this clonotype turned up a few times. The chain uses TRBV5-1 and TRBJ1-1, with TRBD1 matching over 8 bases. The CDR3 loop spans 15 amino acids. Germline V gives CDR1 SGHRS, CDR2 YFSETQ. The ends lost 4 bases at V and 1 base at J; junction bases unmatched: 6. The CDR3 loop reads CASSIGQGPNTEAFF. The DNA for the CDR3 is TGCGCCAGCAGCATAGGACAGGGACCGAACACTGAAGCTTTCTTT. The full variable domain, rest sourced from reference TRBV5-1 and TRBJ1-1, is KAGVTQTPRYLIKTRGQQVTLSCSPISGHRSVSWYQQTPGQGLQFLFEYFSETQRNKGNFPGRFSGRQFSNSRSEMNVSTLELGDSALYLCASSIGQGPNTEAFFGQGTRLTVV.

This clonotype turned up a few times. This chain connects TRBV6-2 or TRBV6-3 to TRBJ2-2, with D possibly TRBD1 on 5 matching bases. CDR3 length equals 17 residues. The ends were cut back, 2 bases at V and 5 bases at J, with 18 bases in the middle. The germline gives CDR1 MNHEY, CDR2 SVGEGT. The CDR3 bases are TGTGCCAGCAGTTACGCCAGGGTGGCAGGGTGGACCGGGGAGCTGTTTTTT. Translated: CASSYARVAGWTGELFF.

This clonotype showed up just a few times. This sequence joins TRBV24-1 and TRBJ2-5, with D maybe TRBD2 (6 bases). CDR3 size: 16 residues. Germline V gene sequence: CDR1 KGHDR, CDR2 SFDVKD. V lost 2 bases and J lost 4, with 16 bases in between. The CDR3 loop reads CATSDWEEASLETQYF. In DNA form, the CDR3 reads TGTGCCACCAGTGATTGGGAGGAAGCTAGTCTAGAGACCCAGTACTTC.

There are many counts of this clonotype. The CDR3: CASSFLTLIGRTNEKLFF. CDR3 DNA: TGTGCCAGCAGCTTTTTAACCTTAATAGGGAGGACTAATGAAAAACTGTTTTTT. The chain couples TRBV5-8 to TRBJ1-4; D call uncertain. The CDR3 totals 18 residues. From germline, CDR1 is SGHTS and CDR2 YDEGEE. V lost 2 bases and J lost 2, with 19 bases in between.

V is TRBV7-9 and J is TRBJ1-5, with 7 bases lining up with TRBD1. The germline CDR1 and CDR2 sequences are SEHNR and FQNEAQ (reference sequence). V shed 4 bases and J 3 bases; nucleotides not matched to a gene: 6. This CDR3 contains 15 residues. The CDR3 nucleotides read TGTGCCAGCAGCTCGCTGACAGGGCCCAATCAGCCCCAGCATTTT. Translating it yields CASSSLTGPNQPQHF.

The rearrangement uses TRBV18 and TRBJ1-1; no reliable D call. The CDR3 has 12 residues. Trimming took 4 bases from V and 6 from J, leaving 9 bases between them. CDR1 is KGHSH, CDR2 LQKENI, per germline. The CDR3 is CASSLGSPEAFF. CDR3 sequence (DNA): TGTGCCAGCTCACTCGGCTCCCCTGAAGCTTTCTTT.

This CDR3 is CAISDPGDQPQHF. CDR3 DNA: TGTGCCATCAGTGATCCAGGAGATCAGCCCCAGCATTTT. The V gene is TRBV10-3, the J gene TRBJ1-5; no firm D call. The germline V and J ends were trimmed by 3 bases and 5 bases, with 8 bases remaining between them. The germline V gene has CDR1 ENHRY and CDR2 SYGVKD. The CDR3 is 13 amino acids.

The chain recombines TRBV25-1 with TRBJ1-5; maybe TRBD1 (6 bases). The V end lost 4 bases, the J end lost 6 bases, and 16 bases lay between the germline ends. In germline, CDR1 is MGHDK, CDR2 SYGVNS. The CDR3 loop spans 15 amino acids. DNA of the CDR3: TGTGCCAGCAGTGGTTTGACGGAGGACAGTCAGCCCCAGCATTTT. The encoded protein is CASSGLTEDSQPQHF.

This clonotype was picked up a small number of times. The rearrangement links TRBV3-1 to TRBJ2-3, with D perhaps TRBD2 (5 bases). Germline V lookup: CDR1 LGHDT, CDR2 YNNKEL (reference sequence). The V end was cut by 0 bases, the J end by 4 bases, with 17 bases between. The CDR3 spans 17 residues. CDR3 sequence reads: CASSQEIGVIGADTQYF. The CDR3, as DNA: TGTGCCAGCAGCCAAGAGATCGGGGTTATTGGGGCAGATACGCAGTATTTT.

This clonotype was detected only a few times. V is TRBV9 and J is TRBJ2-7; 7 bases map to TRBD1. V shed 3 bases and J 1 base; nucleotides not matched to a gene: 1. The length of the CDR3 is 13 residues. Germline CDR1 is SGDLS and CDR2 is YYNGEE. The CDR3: CASSEGQSYEQYF. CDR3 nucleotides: TGTGCCAGCAGCGAGGGACAGTCCTACGAGCAGTACTTC.

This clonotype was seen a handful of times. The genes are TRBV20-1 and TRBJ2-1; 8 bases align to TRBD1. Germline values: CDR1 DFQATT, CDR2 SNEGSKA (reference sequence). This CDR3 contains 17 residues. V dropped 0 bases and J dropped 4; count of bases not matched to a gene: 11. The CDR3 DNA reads TGCAGTGCTAGAGATCCGTTACGACAGGGGATATACAATGAGCAGTTCTTC. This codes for CSARDPLRQGIYNEQFF.

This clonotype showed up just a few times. The CDR3 spells CSARGGAQNEQYF. In DNA, the CDR3 is TGCAGCGCGCGAGGGGGCGCCCAGAACGAGCAGTACTTC. J is TRBJ2-7 and V is TRBV29-1; the match to TRBD1 covers 7 bases. V was pared by 7 bases and J by 5 bases, with 11 bases of the junction left unmatched. There are 13 residues in the CDR3. CDR1 is SQVTM and CDR2 is ANQGSEA in the germline V gene.

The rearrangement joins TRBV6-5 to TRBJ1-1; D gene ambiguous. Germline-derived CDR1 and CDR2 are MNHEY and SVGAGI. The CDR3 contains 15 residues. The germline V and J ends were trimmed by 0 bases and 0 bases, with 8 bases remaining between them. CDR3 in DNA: TGTGCCAGCAGTTACTCCGCGACGGTGAACACTGAAGCTTTCTTT. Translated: CASSYSATVNTEAFF.

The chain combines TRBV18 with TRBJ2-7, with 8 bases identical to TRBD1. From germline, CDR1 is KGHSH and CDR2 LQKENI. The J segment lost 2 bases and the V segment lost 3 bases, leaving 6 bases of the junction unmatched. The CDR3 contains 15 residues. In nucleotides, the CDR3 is TGTGCCAGCTCACCGCCCACAGGGGGTACCTACGAGCAGTACTTC. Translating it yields CASSPPTGGTYEQYF.

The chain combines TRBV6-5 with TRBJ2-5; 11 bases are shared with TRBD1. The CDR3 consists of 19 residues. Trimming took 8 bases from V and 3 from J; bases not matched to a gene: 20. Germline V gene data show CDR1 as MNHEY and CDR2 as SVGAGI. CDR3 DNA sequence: TGTGCCAGCCGGAAGATCCGGGACAGGGGGAATTTGGCCGAAGAGACCCAGTACTTC. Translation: CASRKIRDRGNLAEETQYF.

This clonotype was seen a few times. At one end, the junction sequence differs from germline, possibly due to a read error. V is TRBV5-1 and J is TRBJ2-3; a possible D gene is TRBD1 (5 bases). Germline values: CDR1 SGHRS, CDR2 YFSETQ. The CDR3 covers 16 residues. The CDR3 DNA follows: TGCGTCAGCAGCACCGAGACAGCCGCTACCACAGATACGCAGTATTTT. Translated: CVSSTETAATTDTQYF.

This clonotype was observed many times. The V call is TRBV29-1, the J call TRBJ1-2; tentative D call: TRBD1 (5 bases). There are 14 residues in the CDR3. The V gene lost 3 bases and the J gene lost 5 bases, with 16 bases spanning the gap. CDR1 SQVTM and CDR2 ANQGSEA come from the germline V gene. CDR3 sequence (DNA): TGCAGCGTTGACACTGACAGTCTTAATTATGGCTACACCTTC. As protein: CSVDTDSLNYGYTF.

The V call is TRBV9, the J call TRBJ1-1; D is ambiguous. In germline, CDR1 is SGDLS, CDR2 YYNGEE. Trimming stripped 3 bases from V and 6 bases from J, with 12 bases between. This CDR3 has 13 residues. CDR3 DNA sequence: TGTGCCAGCAGCGAGGGAACAGCAGCTGAAGCTTTCTTT. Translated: CASSEGTAAEAFF. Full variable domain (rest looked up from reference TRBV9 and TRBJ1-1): DSGVTQTPKHLITATGQRVTLRCSPRSGDLSVYWYQQSLDQGLQFLIQYYNGEERAKGNILERFSAQQFPDLHSELNLSSLELGDSALYFCASSEGTAAEAFFGQGTRLTVV.